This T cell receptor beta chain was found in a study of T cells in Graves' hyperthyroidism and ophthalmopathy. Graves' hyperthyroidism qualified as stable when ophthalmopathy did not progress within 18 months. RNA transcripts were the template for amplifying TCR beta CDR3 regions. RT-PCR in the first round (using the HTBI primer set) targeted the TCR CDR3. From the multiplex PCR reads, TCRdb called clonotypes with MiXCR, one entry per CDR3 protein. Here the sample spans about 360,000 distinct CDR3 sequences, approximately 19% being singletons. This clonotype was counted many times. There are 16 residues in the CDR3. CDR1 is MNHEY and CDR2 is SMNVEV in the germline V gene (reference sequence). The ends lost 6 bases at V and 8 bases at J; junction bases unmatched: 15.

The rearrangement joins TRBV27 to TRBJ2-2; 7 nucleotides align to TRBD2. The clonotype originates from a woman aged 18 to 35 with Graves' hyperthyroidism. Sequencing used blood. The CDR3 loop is CASSSNGRGGVGELFF. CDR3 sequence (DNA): TGTGCCAGCAGCTCCAACGGCCGGGGAGGGGTGGGGGAGCTGTTTTTT.